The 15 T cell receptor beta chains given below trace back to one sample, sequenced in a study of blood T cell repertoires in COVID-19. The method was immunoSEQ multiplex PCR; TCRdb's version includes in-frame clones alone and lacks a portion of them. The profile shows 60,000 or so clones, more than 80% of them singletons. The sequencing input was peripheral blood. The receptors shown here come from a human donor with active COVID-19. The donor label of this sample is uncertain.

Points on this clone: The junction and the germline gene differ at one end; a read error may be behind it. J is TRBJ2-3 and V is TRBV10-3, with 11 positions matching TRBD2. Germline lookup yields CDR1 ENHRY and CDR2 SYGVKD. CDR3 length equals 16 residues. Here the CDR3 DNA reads TGTGCCAGCAGTCCCCTAGCGGGGGGCCTCACAGATACGCAGTATTTT. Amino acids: CASSPLAGGLTDTQYF.

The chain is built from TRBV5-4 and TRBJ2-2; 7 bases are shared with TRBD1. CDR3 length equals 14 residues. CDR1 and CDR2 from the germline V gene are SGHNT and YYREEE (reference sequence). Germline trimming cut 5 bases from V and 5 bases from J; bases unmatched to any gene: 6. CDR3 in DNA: TGTGCCAGCAGTCTGGACAGGTTGACCGGGGAGCTGTTTTTT. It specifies CASSLDRLTGELFF. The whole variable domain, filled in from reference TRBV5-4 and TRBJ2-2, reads ETGVTQSPTHLIKTRGQQVTLRCSSQSGHNTVSWYQQALGQGPQFIFQYYREEENGRGNFPPRFSGLQFPNYSSELNVNALELDDSALYLCASSLDRLTGELFFGEGSRLTVL.

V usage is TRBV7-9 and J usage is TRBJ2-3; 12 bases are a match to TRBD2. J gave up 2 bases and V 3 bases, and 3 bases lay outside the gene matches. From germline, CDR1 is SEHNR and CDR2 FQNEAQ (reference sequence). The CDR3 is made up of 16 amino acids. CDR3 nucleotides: TGTGCCAGCAGCTTTCTAGCGGGGGGGTTCACAGATACGCAGTATTTT. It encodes CASSFLAGGFTDTQYF.

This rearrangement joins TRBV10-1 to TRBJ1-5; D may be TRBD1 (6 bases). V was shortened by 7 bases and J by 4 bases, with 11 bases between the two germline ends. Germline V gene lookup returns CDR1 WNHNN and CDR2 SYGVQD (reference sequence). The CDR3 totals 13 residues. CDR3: CASTQGRNQPQHF. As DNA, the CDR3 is TGCGCCAGCACCCAGGGGCGGAATCAGCCCCAGCATTTT.

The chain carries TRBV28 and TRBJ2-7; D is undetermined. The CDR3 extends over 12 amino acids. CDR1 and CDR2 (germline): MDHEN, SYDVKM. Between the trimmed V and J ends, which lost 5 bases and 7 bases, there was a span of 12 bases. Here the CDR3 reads CASSLPLSEQYF. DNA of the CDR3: TGTGCCAGCAGTCTACCTTTATCTGAGCAGTACTTC.

The CDR3 is CAIRAGGESPLHF. CDR3 sequence (DNA): TGTGCCATCAGGGCAGGGGGAGAATCACCCCTCCACTTT. V usage is TRBV10-3 and J usage is TRBJ1-6; TRBD1 matches 7 bases. V shed 6 bases, J shed 10 bases, and the junction held 6 bases outside the gene matches. The CDR3 extends over 13 amino acids. Per the germline V gene, CDR1 is ENHRY and CDR2 is SYGVKD.

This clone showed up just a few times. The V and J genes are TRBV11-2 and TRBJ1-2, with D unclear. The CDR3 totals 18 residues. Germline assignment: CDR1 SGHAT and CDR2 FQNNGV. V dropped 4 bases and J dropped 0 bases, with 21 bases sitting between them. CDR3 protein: CASSSLHRRSSTNYGYTF. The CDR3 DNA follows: TGTGCCAGCAGCTCATTGCACAGACGATCTTCTACTAACTATGGCTACACCTTC.

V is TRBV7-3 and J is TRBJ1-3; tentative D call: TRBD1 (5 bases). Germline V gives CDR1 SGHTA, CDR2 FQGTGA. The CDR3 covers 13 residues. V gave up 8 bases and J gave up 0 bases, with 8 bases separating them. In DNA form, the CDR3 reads TGTGCCAGCGGACAAAACTCTGGAAACACCATATATTTT. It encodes CASGQNSGNTIYF.

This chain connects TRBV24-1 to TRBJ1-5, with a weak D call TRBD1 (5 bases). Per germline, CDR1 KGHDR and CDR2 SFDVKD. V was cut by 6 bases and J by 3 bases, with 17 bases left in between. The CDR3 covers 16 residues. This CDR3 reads CATSKSSRGNNQPQHF. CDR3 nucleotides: TGTGCCACCAGTAAGTCCTCTCGGGGGAACAATCAGCCCCAGCATTTT.

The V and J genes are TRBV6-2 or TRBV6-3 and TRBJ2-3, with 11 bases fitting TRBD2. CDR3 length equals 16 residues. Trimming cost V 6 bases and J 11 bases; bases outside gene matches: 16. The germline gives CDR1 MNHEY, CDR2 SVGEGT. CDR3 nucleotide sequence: TGTGCCAGCAGCCCGAACCTAGCGGGGGGCGATTTCCGGCAGTATTTT. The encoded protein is CASSPNLAGGDFRQYF.

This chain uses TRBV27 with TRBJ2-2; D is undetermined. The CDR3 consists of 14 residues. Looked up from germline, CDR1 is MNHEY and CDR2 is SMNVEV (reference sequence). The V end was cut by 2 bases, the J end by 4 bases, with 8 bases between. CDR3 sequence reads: CASSLEPLTGELFF. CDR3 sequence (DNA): TGTGCCAGCAGTTTAGAGCCGCTCACCGGGGAGCTGTTTTTT.

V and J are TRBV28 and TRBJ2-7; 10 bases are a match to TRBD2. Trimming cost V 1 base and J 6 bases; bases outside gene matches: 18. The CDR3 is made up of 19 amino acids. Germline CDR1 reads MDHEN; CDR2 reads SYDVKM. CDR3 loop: CASSLLWAEREGRITEQYF. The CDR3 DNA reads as TGTGCCAGCAGTTTATTATGGGCTGAGCGGGAGGGCCGAATCACCGAGCAGTACTTC.

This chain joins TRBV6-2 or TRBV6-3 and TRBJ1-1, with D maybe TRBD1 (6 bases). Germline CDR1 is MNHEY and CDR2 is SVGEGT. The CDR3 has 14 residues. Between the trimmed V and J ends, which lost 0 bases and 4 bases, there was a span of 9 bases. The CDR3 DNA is TGTGCCAGCAGTTACTCGAGGGGGAGCACTGAAGCTTTCTTT. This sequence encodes CASSYSRGSTEAFF.

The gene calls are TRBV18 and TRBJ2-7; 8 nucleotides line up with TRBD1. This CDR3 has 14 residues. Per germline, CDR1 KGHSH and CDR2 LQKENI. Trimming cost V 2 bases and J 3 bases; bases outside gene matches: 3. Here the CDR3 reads CASSPSDRDYEQYF. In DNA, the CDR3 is TGTGCCAGCTCACCATCGGACAGGGACTACGAGCAGTACTTC.

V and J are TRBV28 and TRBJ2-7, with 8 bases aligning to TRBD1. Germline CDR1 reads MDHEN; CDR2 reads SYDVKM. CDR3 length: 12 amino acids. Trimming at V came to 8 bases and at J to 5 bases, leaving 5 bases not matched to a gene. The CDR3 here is CASVRGLDEQYF. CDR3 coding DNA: TGTGCCAGCGTCAGGGGGCTCGACGAGCAGTACTTC.